The present T cell receptor beta chain was sequenced within a study of T-cell reconstitution after alpha-beta-depleted transplantation in children. Unique molecular identifiers were used in preparing the TCRbeta library. Via MiXCR, TCRdb re-called the PCR reads, giving one row per CDR3 protein. The sample carries around 230,000 distinct CDR3 sequences, over 15% recorded once. The specimen comprised PBMCs, mostly from graft donor cells, sampled 360 days after TCRalphabeta/CD19-depleted stem cell transplant. The clonotype originates from a male patient between 2 and 10 years old who had a stem cell transplant for acute lymphoblastic leukemia, so the T cells may come from the graft donor.

CDR3 loop: CASRGGTSGVNEQFF. The CDR3 DNA is TGTGCCAGCAGGGGGGGGACTAGCGGGGTTAATGAGCAGTTCTTC. This chain links TRBV7-2 with TRBJ2-1, with 13 bases lining up with TRBD2. The CDR3 consists of 15 residues. CDR1 and CDR2 from the germline V gene are SGHTA and FQGNSA. V lost 6 bases, J lost 7 bases, and 6 bases stayed unmatched.